The 9 T cell receptor beta chains presented below share a single source sample, sequenced in a study of blood T cell repertoires in COVID-19. TCRdb keeps only in-frame clones here, not all; method: immunoSEQ multiplex PCR. The data contain 180,000 or so clones, 75% to 90% of them singletons. What was sequenced was PBMCs or T cells enriched from blood (not recorded which). These receptors were collected from a woman in her forties or fifties who had recovered from COVID-19.

The chain joins TRBV5-1 to TRBJ1-6; tentative D call: TRBD1 (5 bases). Germline V CDR1 and CDR2: SGHRS, YFSETQ. This CDR3 is 15 amino acids long. V dropped 4 bases and J dropped 5 bases, with 13 bases sitting between them. The CDR3 bases are TGCGCCAGCAGCCCCGGGGGGACGGATAATTCACCCCTCCACTTT. Its protein is CASSPGGTDNSPLHF. Variable domain in full (rest from reference TRBV5-1 and TRBJ1-6): KAGVTQTPRYLIKTRGQQVTLSCSPISGHRSVSWYQQTPGQGLQFLFEYFSETQRNKGNFPGRFSGRQFSNSRSEMNVSTLELGDSALYLCASSPGGTDNSPLHFGNGTRLTVT.

The chain recombines TRBV27 with TRBJ1-4, with 9 bases identical to TRBD1. Trimming at V came to 2 bases and at J to 8 bases, leaving 9 bases not matched to a gene. In germline, CDR1 is MNHEY, CDR2 SMNVEV (reference sequence). This CDR3 has 16 residues. The CDR3 DNA sequence: TGTGCCAGCAGTTTAAACCCGGGACAGGGATGGGAAAAACTGTTTTTT. Amino acid sequence: CASSLNPGQGWEKLFF. Full variable domain (rest looked up from reference TRBV27 and TRBJ1-4): EAQVTQNPRYLITVTGKKLTVTCSQNMNHEYMSWYRQDPGLGLRQIYYSMNVEVTDKGDVPEGYKVSRKEKRNFPLILESPSPNQTSLYFCASSLNPGQGWEKLFFGSGTQLSVL.

This chain uses TRBV7-2 with TRBJ2-1; tentatively, D is TRBD2 (8 bases). Trimming removed 1 base from V and 3 bases from J, with 16 bases in between. CDR1 and CDR2 (germline): SGHTA, FQGNSA. This CDR3 spans 17 amino acids. DNA for the CDR3: TGTGCCAGCAGCTTAGAGGGGGCGGGAGGCTACTACAATGAGCAGTTCTTC. Its translation: CASSLEGAGGYYNEQFF.

This sequence joins TRBV7-2 and TRBJ2-1, with TRBD2 identical over 10 bases. Trimming removed 6 bases from V and 3 bases from J; junction bases left unmatched: 8. The CDR3 loop spans 16 amino acids. Germline loops: CDR1 SGHTA, CDR2 FQGNSA. The CDR3 spells CASSLRTSGNYNEQFF. The CDR3 bases are TGTGCCAGCAGTCTTAGGACTAGCGGTAACTACAATGAGCAGTTCTTC.

The gene calls are TRBV6-5 and TRBJ1-2; TRBD1 agrees at 10 bases. Germline V CDR1 and CDR2: MNHEY, SVGAGI. With V trimmed by 0 bases and J by 13 bases, 5 bases remained unmatched. The CDR3 has 13 residues. CDR3 loop: CASSYSGTGDRTF. In nucleotides, the CDR3 is TGTGCCAGCAGTTACTCTGGGACAGGGGATCGCACCTTC.

V is TRBV30 and J is TRBJ1-1; a possible D gene is TRBD1 (6 bases). V dropped 4 bases and J dropped 4 bases, with 16 bases sitting between them. The CDR3 has 14 amino acids. Germline V gene data show CDR1 as GTSNPN and CDR2 as SVGIG (reference sequence). The CDR3 DNA is TGTGCCTGGATTAGTACAGGGTACGGCACTGAAGCTTTCTTT. Translating it yields CAWISTGYGTEAFF.

This clone has more than one count but fewer than ten. V and J are TRBV6-5 and TRBJ1-4; 8 bases are shared with TRBD1. The CDR3 has 14 residues. V dropped 10 bases and J dropped 8; count of bases not matched to a gene: 12. Germline loops: CDR1 MNHEY, CDR2 SVGAGI. CDR3 nucleotides: TGTGCCACCGCTCCATACAGGGGGGACGAAAAACTGTTTTTT. Amino acid sequence: CATAPYRGDEKLFF.

This chain uses TRBV7-9 with TRBJ2-7, with D possibly being TRBD2 (6 bases). The CDR3 is 14 amino acids. Trimming pared 3 bases from V and 4 bases from J, leaving 13 bases between. Germline V gene sequence: CDR1 SEHNR, CDR2 FQNEAQ (reference sequence). The CDR3 nucleotides are TGTGCCAGCAGCTTTGGAGGGGTTATGTACGAGCAGTACGTC. Its translation: CASSFGGVMYEQYV.

This CDR3 reads CASSMGGGFGYTF. Written as DNA, the CDR3 is TGTGCCAGTAGTATGGGAGGAGGTTTTGGCTACACCTTC. The rearrangement links TRBV19 to TRBJ1-2; D gene uncertain. The V gene lost 3 bases and the J gene lost 7 bases, with 12 bases spanning the gap. Per germline, CDR1 LNHDA and CDR2 SQIVND (reference sequence). This CDR3 has 13 residues. Drawing the rest from reference TRBV19 and TRBJ1-2, the complete variable domain is DGGITQSPKYLFRKEGQNVTLSCEQNLNHDAMYWYRQDPGQGLRLIYYSQIVNDFQKGDIAEGYSVSREKKESFPLTVTSAQKNPTAFYLCASSMGGGFGYTFGSGTRLTVV.